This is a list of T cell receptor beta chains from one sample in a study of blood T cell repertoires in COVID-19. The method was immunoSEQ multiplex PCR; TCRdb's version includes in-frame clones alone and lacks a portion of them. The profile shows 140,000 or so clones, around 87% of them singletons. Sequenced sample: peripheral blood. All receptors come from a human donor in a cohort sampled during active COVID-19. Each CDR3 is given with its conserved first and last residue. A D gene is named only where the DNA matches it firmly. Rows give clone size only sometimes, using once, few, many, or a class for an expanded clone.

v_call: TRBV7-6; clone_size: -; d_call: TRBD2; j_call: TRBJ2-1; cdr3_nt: TGTGCCAGCAGCTCGATACTAGCGGGAACTTACAATGAGCAGTTCTTC; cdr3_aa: CASSSILAGTYNEQFF
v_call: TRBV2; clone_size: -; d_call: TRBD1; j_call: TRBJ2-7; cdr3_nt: TGTGCCAGCAGTCGACAGGGATTTGACGAGCAGTACTTC; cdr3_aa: CASSRQGFDEQYF
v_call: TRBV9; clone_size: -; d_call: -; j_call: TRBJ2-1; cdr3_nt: TGTGCCAGCAGCGTAGGAAGTGGCATCGCCTCCTACAATGAGCAGTTCTTC; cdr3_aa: CASSVGSGIASYNEQFF
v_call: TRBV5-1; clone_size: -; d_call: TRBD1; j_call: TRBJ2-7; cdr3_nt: TGCGCCAGCAGCTCAGACGTCCCGGGACAGGGATTGGCGTACTTC; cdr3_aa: CASSSDVPGQGLAYF
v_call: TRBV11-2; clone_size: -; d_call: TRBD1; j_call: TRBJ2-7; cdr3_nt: TGTGCCAGCAGCTTAGGCCGACAGGGTCTCGGCGAGCAGTACTTC; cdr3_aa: CASSLGRQGLGEQYF
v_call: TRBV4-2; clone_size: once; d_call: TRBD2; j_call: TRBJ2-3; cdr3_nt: TGTGCCAGCAGCCTACTCGGGGCCACTAGCGTAACTAGCACAGATACGCAGTATTTT; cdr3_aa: CASSLLGATSVTSTDTQYF
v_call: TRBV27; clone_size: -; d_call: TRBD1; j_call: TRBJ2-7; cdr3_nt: TGTGCCAGCAGTTCCCATGGGACAGGGGGCAGAGAGCAGTACTTC; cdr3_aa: CASSSHGTGGREQYF
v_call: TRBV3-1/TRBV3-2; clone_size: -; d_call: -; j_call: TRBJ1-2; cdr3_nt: TGTGCCAGCAGCCAAGATAACGGGTTCACGGGCTACACCTTC; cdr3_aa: CASSQDNGFTGYTF
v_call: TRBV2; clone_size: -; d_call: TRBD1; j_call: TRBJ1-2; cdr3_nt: TGTGCCAGCAGTGGGACGACAGGGGGCTTTCGGGGCTACACCTTC; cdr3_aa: CASSGTTGGFRGYTF
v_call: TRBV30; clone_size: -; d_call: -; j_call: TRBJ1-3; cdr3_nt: TGTGCCTGGACGAGGTTCTCTGGAAACACCATATATTTT; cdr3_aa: CAWTRFSGNTIYF
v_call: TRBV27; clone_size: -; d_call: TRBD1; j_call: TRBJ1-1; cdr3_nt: TGTGCCAGCAGGGGGGACTGGGACAGGAACACTGAAGCTTTCTTT; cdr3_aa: CASRGDWDRNTEAFF
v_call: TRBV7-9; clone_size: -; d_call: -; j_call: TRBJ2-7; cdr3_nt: TGTGCCAGCAGCTCAGGGCAGTTCTACGAGCAGTACTTC; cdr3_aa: CASSSGQFYEQYF
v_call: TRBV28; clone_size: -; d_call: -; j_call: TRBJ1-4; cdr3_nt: TGTGCCAGCAGTCCACAGGTTTCGGAAAAACTGTTTTTT; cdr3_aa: CASSPQVSEKLFF
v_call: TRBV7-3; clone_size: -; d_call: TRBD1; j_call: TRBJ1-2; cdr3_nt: TGTGCCAGCAGCTCGGCCACAGGGGATGGCTACACCTTC; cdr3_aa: CASSSATGDGYTF
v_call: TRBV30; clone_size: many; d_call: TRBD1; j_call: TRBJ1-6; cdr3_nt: TGTGCCTGGAGCCTCGGGGCAGGGGGTACGTCACCCCTCCACTTT; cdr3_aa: CAWSLGAGGTSPLHF
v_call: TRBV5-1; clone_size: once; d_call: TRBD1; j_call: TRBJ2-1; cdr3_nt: TGCGCCAGCAGCTCGATGACAGGGGGTGAGCAGTTCTTC; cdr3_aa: CASSSMTGGEQFF
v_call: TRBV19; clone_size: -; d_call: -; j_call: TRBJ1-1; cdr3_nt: TGTGCCAGTAGGGGCGACGGACAAAGAGCTTTCTTT; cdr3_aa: CASRGDGQRAFF
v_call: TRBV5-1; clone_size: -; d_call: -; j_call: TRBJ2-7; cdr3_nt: TGCGCCAGCAGCTTGGTATCTGGGCCCTCCTACGAGCAGTACTTC; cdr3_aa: CASSLVSGPSYEQYF
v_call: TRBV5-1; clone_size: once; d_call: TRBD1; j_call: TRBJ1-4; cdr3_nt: TGCGCCAGCCGGACAGGAACTAATGAAAAACTGTTTTTT; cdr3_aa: CASRTGTNEKLFF
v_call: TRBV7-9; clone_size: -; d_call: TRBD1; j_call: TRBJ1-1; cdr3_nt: TGTGCCAGCAGCTCTGGTGGGGGACAGGTGATGAACACTGAAGCTTTCTTT; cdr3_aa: CASSSGGGQVMNTEAFF
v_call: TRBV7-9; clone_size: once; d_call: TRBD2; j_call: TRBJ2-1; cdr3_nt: TGTGCCAGCAGCTTATCTAGCGGGAGTAATGAGCAGTTCTTC; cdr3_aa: CASSLSSGSNEQFF
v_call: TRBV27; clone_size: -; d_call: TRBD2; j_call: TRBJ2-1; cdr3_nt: TGTGCCACCTCAACTAGCGGGACCTACAATGAGCAGTTCTTC; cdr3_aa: CATSTSGTYNEQFF
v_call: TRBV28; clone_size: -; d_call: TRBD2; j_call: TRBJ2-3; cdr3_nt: TGTGCCAGCAGTCCCCTAGCGGGAGGTCGGTCGCAGTATTTT; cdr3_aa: CASSPLAGGRSQYF
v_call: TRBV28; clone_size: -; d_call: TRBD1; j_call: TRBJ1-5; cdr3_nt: TGTGCCAGCACAACAGGGGGCGAAAAGCCCCAGCATTTT; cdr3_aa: CASTTGGEKPQHF
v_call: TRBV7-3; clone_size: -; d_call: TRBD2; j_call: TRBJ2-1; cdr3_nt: TGTGCCAGCCCCCAAGGGCGGGAGAAGGGATGGTACAATGAGCAGTTCTTC; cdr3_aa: CASPQGREKGWYNEQFF
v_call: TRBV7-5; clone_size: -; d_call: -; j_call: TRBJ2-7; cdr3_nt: TGTGCCAGAGCCCGACTGAGCGGGGGGGCCGTCTACGAGCAGTACTTC; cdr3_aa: CARARLSGGAVYEQYF